This T cell receptor (beta chain) was sequenced for a study of T cells in Graves' hyperthyroidism and ophthalmopathy (dated by TCRdb to between 2018 and 2021). Some background on the complete study: Peripheral blood samples were taken at the time of initial diagnosis, prior to any treatment. The study also compared thyroid tissue and blood T-cell repertoires from 5 to 7 Graves' hyperthyroidism patients. Prospective prediction of ophthalmopathy was tested in an independent validation cohort of 18 hyperthyroidism patients and roughly 16 patients who later progressed to ophthalmopathy. The approximately 100 discovery patients were divided at random into training and test sets in a 7:3 ratio. After sampling, hyperthyroidism patients received methimazole starting at 30 mg daily, and ophthalmopathy patients received high-dose intravenous methylprednisolone. To identify TCR V-J signatures that set the groups apart, the researchers used a discovery cohort of 90 to 100 patients, made up of around 40 with Graves' ophthalmopathy and about 55 with stable Graves' hyperthyroidism. The paper describes TCR Vbeta CDR3 sequencing of around 130 peripheral blood samples, made up of 43 ophthalmopathy patients, over 70 hyperthyroidism patients and 17 progressor patients.

The TCR beta CDR3 regions were amplified from the RNA transcripts. For the first round of RT-PCR on the TCR CDR3, the HTBI primer set was used together with the Qiagen OneStep RT-PCR kit. The libraries were constructed in a second round of multiplex PCR and then size-selected and purified. Libraries were sequenced paired-end with 100 bp reads on an Illumina HiSeq2000. Per the original workflow: SOAPnuke was used to process the raw data, with reads discarded if the reads contained adapters or uncalled bases, had a mean Phred below 15, or lacked an exact constant-primer or identifier match. COPE v1.2.5 was used to merge high-quality paired reads, and clonotypes were defined as unique nucleotide sequences. MiTCR v1.1 was used to align the clonotypes against IMGT TRBV, TRBD and TRBJ reference segments. Only V-J combinations with frequency above 0.0001, covering 99.2% of repertoires, were analysed. A TCS score was defined as the ratio of F50 (clonal expansion) to E x V (chaos), with BLOSUM62-based TCRdist applied between CDR3 peptides within each V-J. Welch's t-statistics and random forest reduced approximately 520 V-J features to 10 to 15, which were used in a naive Bayes classifier (R e1071). The raw public data were reprocessed by TCRdb itself: fastp quality trimming at Q25, MiXCR clonotype calling, in-frame beta chains only. Duplicate CDR3 protein sequences are folded into a single record with the most common DNA and genes. In this record, the V and J calls reflect TCRdb's handling and not the investigators' own analysis. Counted in this sample were roughly 400,000 distinct CDR3 sequences; 11% to 15% of them appeared once. The biggest ten clones account for 25% to 30% of the sample.

This clonotype was recorded many times. Which antigen it targets is not known. No much larger clonotype is one base removed from it; base qualities were not supplied. The paper as a whole reports these results and caveats: Ophthalmopathy was separated from stable hyperthyroidism by a 13 V-J signature model, with about 88% sensitivity and approximately 81% specificity obtained in cross-validation and 80%/75% obtained in testing. Blood samples also contained most of the expanded thyroid clonotypes (frequency above 0.001), which suggests that blood repertoires may reflect thyroid immune responses. Sample size was not statistically predetermined, and blinding of investigators to group allocation was not performed. In validation, the model predicted progression to ophthalmopathy a median of roughly 6.5 months before onset, with approximately 71% sensitivity and 72.22% specificity.

Moderately to severely active disease, a Clinical Activity Score of at least 3, a NOSPECS grade of at least 4, and a duration under 3 months were present in ophthalmopathy patients. Exclusion was applied to patients with uncontrolled infections, other autoimmune diseases, pregnancy or lactation. Diagnoses were established on the basis of clinical symptoms, serum thyroxine and TRAb, thyroid ultrasound, and orbital computed tomography. PBMCs were separated from 8 to 10 ml of fresh peripheral blood using Ficoll-Paque density gradient centrifugation. Trizol reagent was used to extract total RNA, and RNA quality was then checked on an Agilent 2100 Bioanalyzer. Trimming costs V 0 bases and J 7 bases, and their ends lie 13 bases apart. As encoded in the germline V gene (reference sequence), CDR1 is MNHEY while CDR2 is SMNVEV. Inclusive of the bounding cysteine and phenylalanine, the CDR3 is 14 residues long. Here the CDR3 DNA is all that survives: 42 bases in frame from base 1.

Recombination joined TRBV27 with TRBJ2-7; the D region may be TRBD1 or TRBD2, each matching 5 bases equally. The source of this sequence is a man between 45 and 60 years old with Graves' ophthalmopathy. What was sequenced was blood. The CDR3 loop reads CASSLSGTRREQYF. The DNA sequence is as follows: TGTGCCAGCAGTTTATCTGGGACCAGACGTGAGCAGTACTTC.